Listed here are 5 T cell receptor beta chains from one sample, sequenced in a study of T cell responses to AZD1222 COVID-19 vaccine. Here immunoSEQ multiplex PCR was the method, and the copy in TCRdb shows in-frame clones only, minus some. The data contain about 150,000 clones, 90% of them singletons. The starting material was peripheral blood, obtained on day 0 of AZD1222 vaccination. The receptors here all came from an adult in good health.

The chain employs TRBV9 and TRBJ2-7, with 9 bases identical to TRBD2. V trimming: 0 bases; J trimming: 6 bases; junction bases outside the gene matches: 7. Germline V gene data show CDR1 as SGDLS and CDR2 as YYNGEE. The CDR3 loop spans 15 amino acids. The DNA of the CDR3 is TGTGCCAGCAGCGTAGGGGCTAGCGGGGTCTCCGAGCAGTACTTC. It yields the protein CASSVGASGVSEQYF.

CDR3 loop: CASSQDRDSPLHF. The DNA of the CDR3 is TGCGCCAGCAGCCAAGATCGGGATTCACCCCTCCACTTT. The chain is built from TRBV4-1 and TRBJ1-6; no definite D call. V was trimmed by 0 bases and J by 8 bases, leaving 5 bases between them. Looked up from germline, CDR1 is MGHRA and CDR2 is YSYEKL. The CDR3 length is 13 residues.

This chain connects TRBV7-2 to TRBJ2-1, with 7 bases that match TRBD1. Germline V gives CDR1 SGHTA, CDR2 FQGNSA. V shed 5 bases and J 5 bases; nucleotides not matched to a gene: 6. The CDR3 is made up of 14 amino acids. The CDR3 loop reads CASSAGGRDNEQFF. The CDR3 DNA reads TGTGCCAGCAGCGCAGGGGGTCGAGACAATGAGCAGTTCTTC. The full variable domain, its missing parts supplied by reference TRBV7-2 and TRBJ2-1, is GAGVSQSPSNKVTEKGKDVELRCDPISGHTALYWYRQSLGQGLEFLIYFQGNSAPDKSGLPSDRFSAERTGGSVSTLTIQRTQQEDSAVYLCASSAGGRDNEQFFGPGTRLTVL.

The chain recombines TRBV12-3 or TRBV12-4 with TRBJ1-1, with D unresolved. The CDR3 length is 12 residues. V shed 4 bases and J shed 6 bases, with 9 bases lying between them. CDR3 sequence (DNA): TGTGCCAGCAGTTCCCGGGCTGCTGAAGCTTTCTTT. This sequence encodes CASSSRAAEAFF.

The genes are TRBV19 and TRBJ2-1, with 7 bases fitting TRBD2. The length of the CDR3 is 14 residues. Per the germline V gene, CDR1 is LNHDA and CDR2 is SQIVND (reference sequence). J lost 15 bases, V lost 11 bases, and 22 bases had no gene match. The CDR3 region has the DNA TGTGCCCCCACCCCAAGGAAGAAGCGGGGATATTGGTTCTTC. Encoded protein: CAPTPRKKRGYWFF.